A single sample gave rise to the 17 T cell receptor beta chains below, sequenced in a study of blood T cells in healthy people across ages. Then a second PCR, running about 6 to 11 cycles, was carried out with a sample-barcoded 5' primer and a J-beta primer mix. Via MiXCR, TCRdb re-called the 5' RACE reads, giving one row per CDR3 protein. The table records fewer than 900,000 distinct CDR3 sequences, roughly 45% of them present only once. Sequencing input: blood. The origin of the receptors is a woman aged 60-75 years in good health.

The genes are TRBV7-9 and TRBJ1-2; 9 bases line up with TRBD1. Looked up from germline, CDR1 is SEHNR and CDR2 is FQNEAQ (reference sequence). The trim removed 3 bases at V and 7 bases at J, leaving 6 bases unmatched. The CDR3 totals 14 residues. The CDR3 loop reads CASSFIDRGCGYTF. The CDR3 DNA is TGTGCCAGCAGCTTCATCGACAGGGGGTGTGGCTACACCTTC.

Turning to this clonotype: This may be a read error, as it is one base from a much larger clone. V and J are TRBV29-1 and TRBJ2-1; D may match TRBD1 or TRBD2 (6 bases each). With 5 bases removed from V and 10 bases from J, the gap between germline ends came to 12 bases. CDR3 length: 11 residues. Germline values: CDR1 SQVTM, CDR2 ANQGSEA. The CDR3 nucleotides are TGCAGCGTTCGAGGGGGGCAGGAGCAGTTCTTC. Protein product: CSVRGGQEQFF.

V gene TRBV20-1 combines with J gene TRBJ1-1; TRBD1 aligns across 7 bases. The CDR3 is 15 amino acids. Germline V CDR1 and CDR2: DFQATT, SNEGSKA (reference sequence). V shed 1 base, J shed 1 base, and the junction held 6 bases outside the gene matches. This CDR3 reads CSARAPDRPNTEAFF. The CDR3 DNA reads TGCAGTGCTAGAGCACCGGACAGGCCGAACACTGAAGCTTTCTTT.

The chain joins TRBV28 to TRBJ1-5; D uncertain. V dropped 7 bases and J dropped 0 bases, with 4 bases sitting between them. Germline lookup yields CDR1 MDHEN and CDR2 SYDVKM. The CDR3 runs to 12 residues. The CDR3: CASKSSNQPQHF. The CDR3 DNA follows: TGTGCCAGCAAATCTAGCAATCAGCCCCAGCATTTT.

This clonotype was seen ten or more times. The chain carries TRBV29-1 and TRBJ2-1, with D uncertain. CDR1 is SQVTM and CDR2 is ANQGSEA in the germline V gene. This CDR3 has 13 amino acids. The V gene lost 2 bases and the J gene lost 0 bases, with 5 bases spanning the gap. This chain's CDR3 is CSVEQSSYNEQFF. The CDR3 coding sequence is TGCAGCGTTGAACAGAGCTCCTACAATGAGCAGTTCTTC.

V usage is TRBV6-5 and J usage is TRBJ2-1, with D perhaps matching TRBD1 (5 bases). The J call is in doubt because the DNA end fits TRBJ2-7 better. Germline V lookup: CDR1 MNHEY, CDR2 SVGAGI. The CDR3 is 13 residues long. CDR3 loop: CASRTGSYNEQYF. CDR3 nucleotides: TGTGCCAGCAGAACAGGCTCCTACAATGAGCAGTACTTC.

V gene TRBV24-1 combines with J gene TRBJ2-1, with TRBD2 as a possible D gene (5 bases). Between the trimmed V and J ends, which lost 4 bases and 13 bases, there was a span of 22 bases. The CDR3 spans 15 residues. The V gene's germline CDR1 is KGHDR and CDR2 SFDVKD. CDR3 DNA: TGTGCCACCAGTGACCAATCGACTACAAGGGAGACCCAGTTCTTC. Translated, it gives CATSDQSTTRETQFF.

V is TRBV7-2 and J is TRBJ1-5; 7 bases line up with TRBD1. J was trimmed by 5 bases and V by 0 bases; bases with no gene match: 4. Germline V gene lookup returns CDR1 SGHTA and CDR2 FQGNSA. CDR3 length: 15 residues. The CDR3 loop is CASSLAGGQHQPQHF. CDR3 nucleotides: TGTGCCAGCAGCTTAGCAGGGGGACAGCATCAGCCCCAGCATTTT.

The table lists this clonotype with a few counts. This sequence joins TRBV20-1 and TRBJ2-4; 7 nucleotides line up with TRBD1. The germline gives CDR1 DFQATT, CDR2 SNEGSKA (reference sequence). The CDR3 has 12 amino acids. Germline trimming cut 5 bases from V and 6 bases from J; bases unmatched to any gene: 4. Here the CDR3 DNA reads TGCAGTGCTCGACAGGGAACAAACATTCAGTACTTC. This encodes CSARQGTNIQYF.

This clonotype was observed many times. V gene TRBV29-1 combines with J gene TRBJ2-7; D might be TRBD1 (6 bases). The CDR3 is 13 amino acids. Per germline, CDR1 SQVTM and CDR2 ANQGSEA. Trimming took off 6 bases at V and 2 bases at J, with 14 bases between the two ends. The CDR3 sequence: CSVETGSPYEQYF. The CDR3 nucleotides read TGCAGCGTGGAAACAGGGAGTCCCTACGAGCAGTACTTC.

Note on this clonotype: With a much larger clone just one base away, this may be a read error. The V and J genes are TRBV20-1 and TRBJ2-1; TRBD2 is a possible D gene (6 bases). The J call may be mistaken, given a closer DNA end match to TRBJ2-7. The CDR3 contains 15 residues. CDR1 is DFQATT and CDR2 is SNEGSKA in the germline V gene (reference sequence). The CDR3 reads CSAPQDGSSYNEQYF. CDR3 DNA sequence: TGCAGTGCCCCTCAGGACGGGAGCTCCTACAATGAGCAGTACTTC.

This clonotype has only one observation. CDR3 residues: CASSPSPDTQYF. CDR3 in DNA: TGTGCCAGCTCACCGTCACCAGATACGCAGTATTTT. V and J are TRBV18 and TRBJ2-3; D remains unclear. The V gene lost 3 bases and the J gene lost 4 bases, with 5 bases spanning the gap. CDR3 size: 12 residues. Per the germline V gene, CDR1 is KGHSH and CDR2 is LQKENI.

Ten or more counts support this clonotype. The chain has TRBV29-1 and TRBJ1-2; the D is unclear. Looked up from germline, CDR1 is SQVTM and CDR2 is ANQGSEA. The CDR3 spans 13 residues. Trimming left V 4 bases short and J 4 bases short, with 13 bases between. The CDR3 loop is CSVVKQTGYGYTF. CDR3 in DNA: TGCAGCGTTGTGAAACAGACTGGCTATGGCTACACCTTC.

The CDR3 region is CASSQGTRQGISYEQYF. CDR3 nucleotides: TGTGCCAGCAGCCAAGGGACCCGACAGGGGATTTCGTACGAGCAGTACTTC. The V and J genes are TRBV14 and TRBJ2-7; 8 positions match TRBD1. The CDR3 consists of 17 residues. V shed 1 base, J shed 4 bases, and the junction held 12 bases outside the gene matches. Per the germline V gene, CDR1 is SGHDN and CDR2 is FVKESK.

This clonotype has a single count. This chain connects TRBV27 to TRBJ2-7, with D perhaps being TRBD1 or TRBD2 (5 bases each). This CDR3 is 14 amino acids long. V lost 9 bases, J lost 4 bases, and 19 bases lay in between. CDR1 is MNHEY, CDR2 SMNVEV, per germline (reference sequence). DNA for the CDR3: TGTGCCAGTCAGCAAAGGGATGGGGGATACGAGCAGTACTTC. It encodes CASQQRDGGYEQYF.

This chain uses TRBV20-1 with TRBJ1-5; TRBD1 is a possible D gene (6 bases). CDR3 length equals 13 residues. The germline V gene encodes CDR1 DFQATT and CDR2 SNEGSKA (reference sequence). The germline V and J ends were trimmed by 3 bases and 7 bases, with 13 bases remaining between them. CDR3 residues: CSASSGGGQPQHF. CDR3 nucleotides: TGCAGTGCTAGTAGCGGGGGCGGGCAGCCCCAGCATTTT.

V usage is TRBV7-6 and J usage is TRBJ2-3; D possibly corresponds to TRBD1 (6 bases). V was clipped by 3 bases and J by 0 bases, with 10 bases between them. The CDR3 has 15 residues. Germline CDR1 is SGHVS and CDR2 is FNYEAQ. CDR3 bases: TGTGCCAGCAGCTTTACAGGGTCTAGCACAGATACGCAGTATTTT. This sequence encodes CASSFTGSSTDTQYF.